The entry below describes one T cell receptor (beta chain). These data are taken from a study of T cells in Graves' hyperthyroidism and ophthalmopathy. Diagnoses rested on clinical symptoms, serum thyroxine and TRAb, thyroid ultrasound and orbital computed tomography. Germline CDR1 is LNHDA and CDR2 is SQIVND (reference sequence). This CDR3 has 15 residues. The V segment lost 4 bases and the J segment 5 bases; nucleotides outside the gene matches: 9. The CDR3 regions of TCR beta were amplified from RNA transcripts. First-round RT-PCR with HTBI primers amplified the TCR CDR3 region. Each CDR3 protein gets one entry after TCRdb re-called the multiplex PCR reads with MiXCR. The table lists about 690,000 distinct CDR3 sequences, around 15% of them singletons.

The chain recombines TRBV19 with TRBJ2-7, with TRBD1 identical over 9 bases. Sequenced input: blood. The clonotype comes from a man over 45 with Graves' hyperthyroidism. CDR3 sequence: CASSSRDRVVNEQYF. The CDR3 bases are TGTGCCAGTAGTAGCCGGGACAGGGTAGTCAACGAGCAGTACTTC.